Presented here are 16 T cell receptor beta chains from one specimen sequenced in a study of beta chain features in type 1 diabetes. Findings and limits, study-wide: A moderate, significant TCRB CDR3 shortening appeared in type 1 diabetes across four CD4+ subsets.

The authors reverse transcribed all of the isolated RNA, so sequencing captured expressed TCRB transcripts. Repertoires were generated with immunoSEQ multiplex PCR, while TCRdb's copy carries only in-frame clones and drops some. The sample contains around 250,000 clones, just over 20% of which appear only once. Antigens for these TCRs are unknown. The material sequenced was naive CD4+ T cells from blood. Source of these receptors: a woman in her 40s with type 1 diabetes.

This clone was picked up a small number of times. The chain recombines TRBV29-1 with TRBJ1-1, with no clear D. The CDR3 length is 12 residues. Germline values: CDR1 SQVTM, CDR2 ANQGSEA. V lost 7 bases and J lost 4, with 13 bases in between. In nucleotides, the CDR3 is TGCAGCGGGATCCGAGGGCGCACTGAAGCTTTCTTT. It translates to CSGIRGRTEAFF.

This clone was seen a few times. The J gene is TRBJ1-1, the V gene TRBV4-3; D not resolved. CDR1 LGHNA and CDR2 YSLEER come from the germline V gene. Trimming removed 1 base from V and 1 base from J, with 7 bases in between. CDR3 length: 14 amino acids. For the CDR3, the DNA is TGCGCCAGCAGCCAAGGACTTTGGAACACTGAAGCTTTCTTT. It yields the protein CASSQGLWNTEAFF.

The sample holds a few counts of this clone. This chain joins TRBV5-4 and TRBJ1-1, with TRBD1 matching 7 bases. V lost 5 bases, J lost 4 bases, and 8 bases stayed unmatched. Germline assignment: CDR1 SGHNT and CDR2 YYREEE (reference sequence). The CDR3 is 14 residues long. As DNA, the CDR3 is TGTGCCAGCAGTCCACAGGGGTGGACCACTGAAGCTTTCTTT. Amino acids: CASSPQGWTTEAFF.

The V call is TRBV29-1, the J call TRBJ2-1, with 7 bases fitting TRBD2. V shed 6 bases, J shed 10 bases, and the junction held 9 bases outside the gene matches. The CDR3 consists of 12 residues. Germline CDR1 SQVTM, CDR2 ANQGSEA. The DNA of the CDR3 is TGCAGCGTGGGGGAGGGGATGGGCGAGCAGTTCTTC. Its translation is CSVGEGMGEQFF.

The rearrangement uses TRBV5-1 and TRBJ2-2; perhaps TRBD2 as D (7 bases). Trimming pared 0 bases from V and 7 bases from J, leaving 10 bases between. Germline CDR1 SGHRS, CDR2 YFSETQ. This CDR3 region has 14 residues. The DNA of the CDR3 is TGCGCCAGCAGCTTGGTCGGGGGGCACGGGGAGCTGTTTTTT. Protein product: CASSLVGGHGELFF.

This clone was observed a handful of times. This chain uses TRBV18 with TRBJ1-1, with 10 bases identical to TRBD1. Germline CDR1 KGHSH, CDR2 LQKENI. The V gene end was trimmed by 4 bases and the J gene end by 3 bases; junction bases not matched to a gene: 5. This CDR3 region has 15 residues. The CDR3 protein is CASSLTGTGDTEAFF. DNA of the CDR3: TGTGCCAGCTCACTTACCGGGACAGGGGACACTGAAGCTTTCTTT.

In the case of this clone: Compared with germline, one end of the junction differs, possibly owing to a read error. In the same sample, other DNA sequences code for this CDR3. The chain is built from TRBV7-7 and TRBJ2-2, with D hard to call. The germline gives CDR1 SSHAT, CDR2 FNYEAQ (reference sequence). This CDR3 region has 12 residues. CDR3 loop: CASSSNTGELFF. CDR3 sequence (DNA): TGTGCTAGCAGCTCTAACACCGGGGAGCTGTTTTTT.

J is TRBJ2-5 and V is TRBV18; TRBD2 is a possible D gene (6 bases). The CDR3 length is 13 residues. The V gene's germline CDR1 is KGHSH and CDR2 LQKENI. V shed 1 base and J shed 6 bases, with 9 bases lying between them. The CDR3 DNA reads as TGTGCCAGCTCACCACTCGGGGGACAGACCCAGTACTTC. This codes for CASSPLGGQTQYF.

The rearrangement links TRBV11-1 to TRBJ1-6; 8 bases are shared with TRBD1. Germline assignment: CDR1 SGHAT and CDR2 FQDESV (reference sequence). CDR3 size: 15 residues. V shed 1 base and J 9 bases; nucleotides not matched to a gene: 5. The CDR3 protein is CASSLGQGMRSPLHF. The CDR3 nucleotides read TGTGCCAGCAGCTTAGGACAGGGGATGCGTTCACCCCTCCACTTT.

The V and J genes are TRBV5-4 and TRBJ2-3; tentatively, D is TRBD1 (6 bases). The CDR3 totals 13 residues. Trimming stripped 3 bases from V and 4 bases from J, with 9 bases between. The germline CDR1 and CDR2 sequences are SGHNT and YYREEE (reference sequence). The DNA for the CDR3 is TGTGCCAGCAGCTGGGGGCCCGCAGATACGCAGTATTTT. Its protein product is CASSWGPADTQYF.

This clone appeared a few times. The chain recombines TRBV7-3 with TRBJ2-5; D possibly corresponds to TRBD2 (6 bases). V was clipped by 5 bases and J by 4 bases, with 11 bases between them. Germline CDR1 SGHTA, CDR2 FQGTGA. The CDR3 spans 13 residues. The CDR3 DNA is TGTGCCAGCAGCCTGCGGGGTGCAGAGACCCAGTACTTC. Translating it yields CASSLRGAETQYF.

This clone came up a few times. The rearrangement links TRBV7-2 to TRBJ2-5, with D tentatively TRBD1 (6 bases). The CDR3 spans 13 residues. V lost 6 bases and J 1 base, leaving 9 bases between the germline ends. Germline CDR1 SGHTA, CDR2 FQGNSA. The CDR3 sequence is CASRSTGQETQYF. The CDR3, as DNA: TGTGCCAGCAGGTCGACAGGCCAAGAGACCCAGTACTTC.

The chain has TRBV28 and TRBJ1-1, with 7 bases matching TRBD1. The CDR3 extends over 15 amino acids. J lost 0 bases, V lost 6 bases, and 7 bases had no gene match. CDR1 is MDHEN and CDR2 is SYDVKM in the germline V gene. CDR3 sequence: CASSLPQGMNTEAFF. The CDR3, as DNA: TGTGCCAGCAGCCTGCCACAGGGGATGAACACTGAAGCTTTCTTT.

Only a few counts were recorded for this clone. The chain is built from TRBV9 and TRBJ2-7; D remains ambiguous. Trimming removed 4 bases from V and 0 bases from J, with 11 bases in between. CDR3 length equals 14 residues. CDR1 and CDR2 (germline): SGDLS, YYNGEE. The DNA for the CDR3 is TGTGCCAGCAGCCCCCGCGGAAGCTCCTACGAGCAGTACTTC. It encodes CASSPRGSSYEQYF.

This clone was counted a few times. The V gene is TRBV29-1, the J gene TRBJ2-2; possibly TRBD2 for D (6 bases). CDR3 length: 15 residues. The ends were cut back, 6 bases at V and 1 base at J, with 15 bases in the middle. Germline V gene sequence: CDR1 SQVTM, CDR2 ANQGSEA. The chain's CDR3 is CSVIPGLQNTGELFF. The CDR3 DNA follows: TGCAGCGTGATCCCGGGACTTCAGAACACCGGGGAGCTGTTTTTT.

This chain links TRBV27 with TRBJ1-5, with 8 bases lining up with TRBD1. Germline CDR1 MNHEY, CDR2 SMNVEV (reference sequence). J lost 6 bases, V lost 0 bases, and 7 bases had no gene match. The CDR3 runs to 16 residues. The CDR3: CASSLSGTGGGQPQHF. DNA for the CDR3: TGTGCCAGCAGTTTATCGGGTACAGGGGGAGGTCAGCCCCAGCATTTT.